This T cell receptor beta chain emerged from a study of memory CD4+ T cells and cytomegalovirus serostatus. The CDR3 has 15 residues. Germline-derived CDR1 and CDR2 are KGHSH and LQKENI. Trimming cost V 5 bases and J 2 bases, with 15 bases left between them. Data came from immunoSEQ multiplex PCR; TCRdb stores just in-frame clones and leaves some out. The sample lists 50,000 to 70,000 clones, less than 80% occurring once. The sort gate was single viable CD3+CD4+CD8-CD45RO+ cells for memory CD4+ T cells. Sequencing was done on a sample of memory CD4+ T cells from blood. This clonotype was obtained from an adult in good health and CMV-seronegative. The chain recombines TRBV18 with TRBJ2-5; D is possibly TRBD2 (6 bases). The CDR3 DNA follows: TGTGCCAGCTCAACCAGCCCCCGGGGGCAAGAGACCCAGTACTTC. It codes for CASSTSPRGQETQYF. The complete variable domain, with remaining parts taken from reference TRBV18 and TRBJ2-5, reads NAGVMQNPRHLVRRRGQEARLRCSPMKGHSHVYWYRQLPEEGLKFMVYLQKENIIDESGMPKERFSAEFPKEGPSILRIQQVVRGDSAAYFCASSTSPRGQETQYFGPGTRLLVL.